This TCR beta chain was recorded in a study of blood T cell repertoires in COVID-19. Here immunoSEQ multiplex PCR was the method, and the copy in TCRdb shows in-frame clones only, minus some. The sample shows more than 300,000 clones, around 90% of them seen only once. Losses at the gene ends were 8 bases for V and 7 bases for J; bases not matched to a gene: 16. From germline, CDR1 is LNHNV and CDR2 YYDKDF (reference sequence). This CDR3 has 16 amino acids. The sequence was collected from a woman aged 40 to 50 with COVID-19, enrolled during active disease. Sequencing input: peripheral blood. This chain connects TRBV15 to TRBJ2-1; TRBD2 matches 8 bases. This CDR3 is CATDNRRVGRGNEQFF. The CDR3 region has the DNA TGTGCCACCGACAACAGGAGGGTCGGGAGGGGGAATGAGCAGTTCTTC.